This entry concerns a single T cell receptor beta chain. Its cognate antigen is unknown. The sample originates from a study of blood T cells in healthy people across ages. CDR3 length equals 14 residues. CDR1 GTSNPN and CDR2 SVGIG come from the germline V gene (reference sequence). Trimming removed 8 bases from V and 6 bases from J; junction bases left unmatched: 10. A second roughly 7 to 12 cycle PCR used barcoded and J-beta primers. TCRdb processed the 5' RACE reads anew with MiXCR; each CDR3 protein has one entry. The table records about 1,400,000 distinct CDR3 sequences, about 43% of them present only once. Findings and caveats of the study: Any changes in expanded clonotypes were possibly confounded, as donor CMV status remained unknown.

Specimen: blood. The chain has TRBV30 and TRBJ2-1; 10 bases align to TRBD2. This TCR was recovered from a woman aged 18-35 years in good health. The CDR3 spells CAVTGTSVSNEQFF. In DNA, the CDR3 is TGTGCCGTTACCGGGACTAGCGTTTCCAATGAGCAGTTCTTC.